The text below deals with one T cell receptor (beta chain). Its antigen is unknown. Within the sample, other DNA sequences also encode this same CDR3. The entry originates in a study of shared clonotypes between healthy human individuals. General study results and limits: Naive CD4 clonotypes were shared across several donors at 4.5% to 6%.

Repertoires were generated with immunoSEQ multiplex PCR, while TCRdb's copy carries only in-frame clones and drops some. The sample comprises about 2.4 million clones, approximately 93% of which are singletons, and about 0.34% rests with the top ten. Among the donors, all were Caucasian adults who lived in Nashville, Tennessee. Investigators divided CD4+ cells into CD45RA+ naive and CD45RA-negative memory subsets. The sample was naive CD4+ T cells from PBMCs. Subset indicated: CD45RA+ positively selected. The sequence was collected from a man between 18 and 35 years old in good health. Some clones in this sample may be carry-over from other donors' samples.

The DNA for the CDR3 is TGCAGTGCTAGAGGGGGAGCAGAGCAGTACTTC. As protein: CSARGGAEQYF. The chain links TRBV20-1 to TRBJ2-7; possible D gene TRBD2, 5 bases. V lost 1 base and J lost 7, with 8 bases in between. The length of the CDR3 is 11 residues. CDR1 and CDR2 from the germline V gene are DFQATT and SNEGSKA (reference sequence).